The 13 T cell receptor beta chains below were found in one sample sequenced in a study of T cells after yellow fever vaccination. TCRdb re-derived calls from the 5' RACE reads in MiXCR, one entry per CDR3 protein. The sample has 250,000 to 400,000 distinct CDR3 sequences, roughly 4.3% seen once. The material was PBMCs, obtained 5 days after the yellow fever booster vaccination. The receptor set was obtained from a man aged 18 to 30 who received the YFV17D yellow fever vaccine.

Here the CDR3 DNA reads TGTGCCAGTAGTATAGATGCTCCCACAGGGGGCTCCACCGGGGAGCTGTTTTTT. It specifies CASSIDAPTGGSTGELFF. The V gene is TRBV19, the J gene TRBJ2-2; TRBD1 aligns across 9 bases. The germline V gene has CDR1 LNHDA and CDR2 SQIVND (reference sequence). CDR3 length equals 18 residues. V gave up 0 bases and J gave up 4 bases; unmatched junction bases: 9.

This clonotype appeared many times. The chain couples TRBV5-1 to TRBJ1-1, with D maybe TRBD1 (6 bases). The CDR3 has 15 amino acids. Germline assignment: CDR1 SGHRS and CDR2 YFSETQ. Deletions cut 4 bases from V and 0 bases from J, with 13 bases between. The CDR3 DNA reads as TGCGCCAGCAGCAAGGACAGCCATATGAACACTGAAGCTTTCTTT. Its protein is CASSKDSHMNTEAFF.

This clonotype has only a few counts. This chain connects TRBV6-5 to TRBJ1-1; the D is unclear. The germline V gene has CDR1 MNHEY and CDR2 SVGAGI. V dropped 2 bases and J dropped 4 bases, with 11 bases sitting between them. The CDR3 has 14 amino acids. The CDR3 bases are TGTGCCAGCAGTTACGGTCCCTTCCGCACTGAAGCTTTCTTT. The encoded protein is CASSYGPFRTEAFF.

V is TRBV18 and J is TRBJ2-1, with 8 bases identical to TRBD1. The CDR3 is made up of 12 amino acids. V lost 5 bases to trimming and J lost 10 bases; unmatched junction nucleotides: 4. Germline-derived CDR1 and CDR2 are KGHSH and LQKENI. This CDR3 reads CASSTYRGEQFF. In DNA, the CDR3 is TGTGCCAGCTCAACTTACAGGGGGGAGCAGTTCTTC. Drawing the rest from reference TRBV18 and TRBJ2-1, the complete variable domain is NAGVMQNPRHLVRRRGQEARLRCSPMKGHSHVYWYRQLPEEGLKFMVYLQKENIIDESGMPKERFSAEFPKEGPSILRIQQVVRGDSAAYFCASSTYRGEQFFGPGTRLTVL.

This clonotype was picked up a small number of times. V and J are TRBV11-2 and TRBJ2-1, with 12 bases aligning to TRBD2. The CDR3 has 16 residues. Germline V CDR1 and CDR2: SGHAT, FQNNGV. The junction had 6 bases not matched to a gene; V was cut back by 6 bases and J by 3 bases. The chain's CDR3 is CASRTSGGPVYNEQFF. The CDR3 DNA is TGTGCCAGCAGGACTAGCGGGGGCCCGGTCTACAATGAGCAGTTCTTC. Filled out from reference TRBV11-2 and TRBJ2-1, the complete variable domain reads EAGVAQSPRYKIIEKRQSVAFWCNPISGHATLYWYQQILGQGPKLLIQFQNNGVVDDSQLPKDRFSAERLKGVDSTLKIQPAKLEDSAVYLCASRTSGGPVYNEQFFGPGTRLTVL.

There are many counts of this clonotype. The J gene is TRBJ2-4, the V gene TRBV3-1, with D perhaps TRBD1 (5 bases). Germline V CDR1 and CDR2: LGHDT, YNNKEL (reference sequence). Trimming took 3 bases from V and 0 from J, leaving 12 bases between them. The CDR3 loop spans 16 amino acids. The CDR3 region has the DNA TGTGCCAGCAGCCAGCTGACAGTCCTAGCCAAAAACATTCAGTACTTC. Translation gives CASSQLTVLAKNIQYF. Complete variable domain (other parts from reference TRBV3-1 and TRBJ2-4): DTAVSQTPKYLVTQMGNDKSIKCEQNLGHDTMYWYKQDSKKFLKIMFSYNNKELIINETVPNRFSPKSPDKAHLNLHINSLELGDSAVYFCASSQLTVLAKNIQYFGAGTRLSVL.

At least ten counts were recorded for this clonotype. A junction boundary mismatches the germline segment, possibly from a read error. V gene TRBV5-1 combines with J gene TRBJ2-3, with TRBD1 as a possible D gene (5 bases). CDR1 and CDR2 (germline): SGHRS, YFSETQ. The CDR3 loop spans 13 amino acids. CDR3 sequence reads: CASSLEGADTQYF. The CDR3 DNA follows: TGTGCCAGCAGCCTCGAAGGGGCAGATACGCAGTATTTT.

This clonotype was seen more than once but under ten times. The gene calls are TRBV11-2 and TRBJ2-3; TRBD2 matches at 9 bases. CDR3 length equals 16 residues. The germline V gene has CDR1 SGHAT and CDR2 FQNNGV. V dropped 1 base and J dropped 5; count of bases not matched to a gene: 7. CDR3 residues: CASSLASGGYEDTQYF. DNA for the CDR3: TGTGCCAGCAGCTTAGCAAGCGGGGGGTATGAAGATACGCAGTATTTT.

The V call is TRBV24-1, the J call TRBJ2-2; TRBD2 matches at 13 bases. The CDR3 is 14 amino acids. Losses at the gene ends were 12 bases for V and 4 bases for J; bases not matched to a gene: 4. In germline, CDR1 is KGHDR, CDR2 SFDVKD. CDR3 protein: CAVGTSGATGELFF. For the CDR3, the DNA is TGTGCCGTAGGGACTAGCGGGGCCACCGGGGAGCTGTTTTTT.

This clonotype was observed many times. The rearrangement joins TRBV3-1 to TRBJ2-2; D gene ambiguous. Germline V gene data show CDR1 as LGHDT and CDR2 as YNNKEL (reference sequence). The CDR3 totals 13 residues. V lost 1 base and J 5 bases, leaving 5 bases between the germline ends. The CDR3 here is CASSQGATGELFF. The DNA for the CDR3 is TGTGCCAGCAGCCAAGGGGCTACCGGGGAGCTGTTTTTT.

The sample holds a few counts of this clonotype. V gene TRBV7-8 combines with J gene TRBJ1-5; 8 bases map to TRBD1. The CDR3 is 15 residues long. The germline V gene encodes CDR1 SGHVS and CDR2 FQNEAQ. The V and J ends lost 4 bases and 2 bases, in that order; junction bases with no gene match: 4. DNA of the CDR3: TGTGCCAGCAGCTCTGAGGACAGGGGCAATCAGCCCCAGCATTTT. It is translated as CASSSEDRGNQPQHF.

The chain has TRBV7-2 and TRBJ1-1; D is ambiguous. V was shortened by 5 bases and J by 6 bases, with 16 bases between the two germline ends. CDR1 and CDR2 from the germline V gene are SGHTA and FQGNSA. The CDR3 is 14 residues long. CDR3 loop: CASSVYSGGSEAFF. CDR3 DNA: TGTGCCAGCAGCGTGTATTCAGGAGGGTCTGAAGCTTTCTTT.

In this sample, this clonotype turned up many times. Here the CDR3 DNA reads TGTGCCAGCACAAATTTCGGGGTGACTGAAGCTTTCTTT. It translates to CASTNFGVTEAFF. The rearrangement links TRBV12-3 or TRBV12-4 to TRBJ1-1; D is ambiguous. There are 13 residues in the CDR3. V shed 7 bases and J shed 5 bases, with 14 bases lying between them.